This T cell receptor beta chain was recorded in a study of T cell repertoires in cytomegalovirus infection. Regarding this clonotype: Its antigen is unknown.

There are 17 residues in the CDR3. Trimming took 0 bases from V and 5 from J; bases not matched to a gene: 12. The V gene's germline CDR1 is LNHNV and CDR2 YYDKDF (reference sequence). TCRdb reprocessed the reads via MiXCR and lists one record per CDR3 protein. The data show fewer than 950,000 distinct CDR3 sequences, less than 35% seen once. This TCR was recovered from a human donor in good health (CMV status not recorded). Some clones in this sample may be carry-over from other donors' samples. This specimen consisted of cultured CD8+ T cells from PBMCs, obtained from culture after CMV antigen stimulation. The chain links TRBV15 to TRBJ1-2; TRBD1 matches 7 bases. The CDR3 here is CATSRDSTGVLRYGYTF. Here the CDR3 DNA reads TGTGCCACCAGCAGAGATTCAACAGGGGTGCTTCGGTATGGCTACACCTTC.